One sample yielded the 22 T cell receptor beta chains listed below, sequenced in a study of blood T cell repertoires in COVID-19. Using immunoSEQ multiplex PCR, the repertoire was profiled, and TCRdb retains in-frame clones only, with some absent. In the table there are tens of thousands of clones, roughly 70% of which are singletons. Sequenced material: peripheral blood. The receptors shown here come from a man in his 60s with acute or convalescent COVID-19.

This clone has a handful of counts. V gene TRBV3-1 (or the pseudogene TRBV3-2) combines with J gene TRBJ2-7, with D unclear. Trimming removed 0 bases at V and 2 bases at J, with 8 bases between. The CDR3 loop spans 14 amino acids. Germline values: CDR1 LGHDT, CDR2 YNNKEL (reference sequence). CDR3 DNA: TGTGCCAGCAGCCAAGATAGGCAGGCCTACGAGCAGTACTTC. Amino acid sequence: CASSQDRQAYEQYF.

V is TRBV5-6 and J is TRBJ2-7; D not certain. The CDR3 consists of 13 residues. Germline V CDR1 and CDR2: SGHDT, YYEEEE. The V and J ends lost 0 bases and 6 bases respectively, with 10 bases between them. The DNA for the CDR3 is TGTGCCAGCAGCTTGGCACGGGTCGGCGAGCAGTACGTC. Translating gives CASSLARVGEQYV.

By frequency in the sample, this clone is medium-sized. This rearrangement joins TRBV25-1 to TRBJ1-1; TRBD1 matches 9 bases. V lost 2 bases, J lost 12 bases, and 4 bases stayed unmatched. Germline assignment: CDR1 MGHDK and CDR2 SYGVNS. The CDR3 runs 12 residues. CDR3 sequence (DNA): TGTGCCAGCAGTGAAGGGACAGGGAGGACTTTCTTT. It is translated as CASSEGTGRTFF.

The chain is built from TRBV6-6 and TRBJ2-3; D gene ambiguous. Germline V lookup: CDR1 MNHNY, CDR2 SVGAGI (reference sequence). V lost 8 bases and J lost 0, with 9 bases in between. CDR3 size: 13 residues. CDR3 region: CASAGTSTDTQYF. CDR3 DNA: TGTGCCAGCGCAGGTACTAGCACAGATACGCAGTATTTT.

The genes are TRBV5-1 and TRBJ2-3; no clear D gene. CDR1 is SGHRS, CDR2 YFSETQ, per germline. This CDR3 comprises 10 residues. Trimming took 6 bases from V and 6 from J, leaving 5 bases between them. Written as DNA, the CDR3 is TGCGCCAGCACCTCGGATACGCAGTATTTT. As protein: CASTSDTQYF.

The chain links TRBV3-1 (or the pseudogene TRBV3-2) to TRBJ2-7; tentatively, D is TRBD2 (5 bases). Germline CDR1 LGHDT, CDR2 YNNKEL (reference sequence). CDR3 size: 14 residues. V lost 0 bases and J lost 0, with 6 bases in between. The chain's CDR3 is CASSQEAASYEQYF. The CDR3 DNA follows: TGTGCCAGCAGCCAAGAAGCGGCCTCCTACGAGCAGTACTTC.

This chain connects TRBV30 to TRBJ1-1, with D perhaps matching TRBD1 (5 bases). Germline V CDR1 and CDR2: GTSNPN, SVGIG (reference sequence). This CDR3 has 14 residues. Trimming cost V 8 bases and J 3 bases, with 19 bases left between them. The CDR3 nucleotides read TGTGCCCGTCGTCAGGACACCTGGGACACTGAAGCTTTCTTT. It encodes CARRQDTWDTEAFF.

This chain joins TRBV3-1 (or the pseudogene TRBV3-2) and TRBJ2-5; D is possibly TRBD1 (5 bases). This CDR3 spans 12 amino acids. Trimming removed 5 bases at V and 3 bases at J, with 7 bases between. From germline, CDR1 is LGHDT and CDR2 YNNKEL (reference sequence). CDR3 coding DNA: TGTGCCAGCAGCGGCAGGGAAGAGACCCAGTACTTC. Translation: CASSGREETQYF.

There are a few counts of this clone. The sample contains more than one DNA sequence encoding this CDR3. This chain uses TRBV15 with TRBJ2-5; D not certain. With 1 base removed from V and 5 bases from J, the gap between germline ends came to 8 bases. This CDR3 is 13 amino acids long. Germline CDR1 reads LNHNV; CDR2 reads YYDKDF (reference sequence). The CDR3 nucleotides are TGTGCCACCAGCAGAGGAGGATGGGAGACCCAGTACTTC. It yields the protein CATSRGGWETQYF.

The rearrangement joins TRBV11-3 to TRBJ2-7; the D is unclear. The CDR3 is made up of 15 amino acids. Trimming cost V 0 bases and J 0 bases, with 9 bases left between them. Looked up from germline, CDR1 is SGHNT and CDR2 is YENEEA. The CDR3 loop is CASSLDASSSYEQYF. The DNA for the CDR3 is TGTGCCAGCAGCTTAGACGCCTCGAGCTCCTACGAGCAGTACTTC. Together with reference TRBV11-3 and TRBJ2-7, the CDR3 gives the full variable domain: EAGVVQSPRYKIIEKKQPVAFWCNPISGHNTLYWYLQNLGQGPELLIRYENEEAVDDSQLPKDRFSAERLKGVDSTLKIQPAELGDSAVYLCASSLDASSSYEQYFGPGTRLTVT.

This chain uses TRBV29-1 with TRBJ1-2; 7 positions match TRBD1. The CDR3 spans 12 residues. V lost 5 bases and J lost 2; bases outside the gene matches: 2. Looked up from germline, CDR1 is SQVTM and CDR2 is ANQGSEA. This CDR3 is CSVSGGNYGYTF. CDR3 DNA: TGCAGCGTTTCAGGGGGGAACTATGGCTACACCTTC. Filled out from reference TRBV29-1 and TRBJ1-2, the complete variable domain reads SAVISQKPSRDICQRGTSLTIQCQVDSQVTMMFWYRQQPGQSLTLIATANQGSEATYESGFVIDKFPISRPNLTFSTLTVSNMSPEDSSIYLCSVSGGNYGYTFGSGTRLTVV.

V usage is TRBV6-5 and J usage is TRBJ2-2, with 8 bases matching TRBD1. In germline, CDR1 is MNHEY, CDR2 SVGAGI. V shed 6 bases, J shed 1 base, and the junction held 1 base outside the gene matches. The CDR3 is 14 amino acids. The CDR3 spells CASRDRVNTGELFF. The CDR3 nucleotides read TGTGCCAGCAGGGACAGGGTGAACACCGGGGAGCTGTTTTTT.

This rearrangement joins TRBV19 to TRBJ1-1, with D hard to call. Trimming left V 2 bases short and J 0 bases short, with 10 bases between. The CDR3 is 15 residues long. Germline CDR1 and CDR2: LNHDA and SQIVND (reference sequence). CDR3 region: CASSINADMNTEAFF. The CDR3 bases are TGTGCCAGTAGTATAAATGCAGACATGAACACTGAAGCTTTCTTT.

The chain is built from TRBV4-1 and TRBJ1-2; unclear D gene. The CDR3 has 17 amino acids. Trimming cost V 4 bases and J 3 bases, with 21 bases left between them. Germline V gene lookup returns CDR1 MGHRA and CDR2 YSYEKL. This CDR3 is CASSPSPGSKKYYGYTF. In DNA form, the CDR3 reads TGCGCCAGCAGCCCCAGTCCTGGGAGCAAAAAGTACTATGGCTACACCTTC.

The rearrangement links TRBV7-2 to TRBJ2-2; TRBD1 might be the D (5 bases). The CDR3 loop spans 17 amino acids. The germline V and J ends were trimmed by 2 bases and 5 bases, with 18 bases remaining between them. Germline CDR1 and CDR2: SGHTA and FQGNSA. This chain's CDR3 is CASSLLGPGSMTGELFF. CDR3 coding DNA: TGTGCCAGCAGCTTACTGGGGCCTGGGTCTATGACCGGGGAGCTGTTTTTT.

The J gene is TRBJ2-7, the V gene TRBV7-9; tentatively, D is TRBD2 (6 bases). The V end was cut by 1 base, the J end by 6 bases, with 13 bases between. Germline CDR1 SEHNR, CDR2 FQNEAQ (reference sequence). This CDR3 contains 14 residues. The CDR3 protein is CASSLETRTTEQYF. The CDR3 DNA reads TGTGCCAGCAGCTTAGAGACTAGGACAACCGAGCAGTACTTC.

This chain uses TRBV4-1 with TRBJ2-1; D remains unclear. CDR1 and CDR2 (germline): MGHRA, YSYEKL. With 0 bases removed from V and 1 base from J, the gap between germline ends came to 13 bases. The CDR3 extends over 17 amino acids. The CDR3 nucleotides read TGCGCCAGCAGCCAAGAGCCGGGTCTTTCTTCCTACAATGAGCAGTTCTTC. This sequence encodes CASSQEPGLSSYNEQFF.

The genes are TRBV7-6 and TRBJ1-3, with 8 bases that match TRBD1. CDR3 length: 16 amino acids. J gave up 4 bases and V 5 bases, and 10 bases lay outside the gene matches. Germline V lookup: CDR1 SGHVS, CDR2 FNYEAQ. The CDR3 is CASSPGRTGPGNTIYF. Written as DNA, the CDR3 is TGTGCCAGCAGCCCCGGAAGGACAGGGCCCGGAAACACCATATATTTT.

V usage is TRBV18 and J usage is TRBJ1-2, with TRBD1 matching 7 bases. This CDR3 is built from 14 residues. Unmatched junction bases numbered 7, after V lost 5 bases and J lost 4 bases. Germline V gene data show CDR1 as KGHSH and CDR2 as LQKENI. CDR3 sequence reads: CASSSYRGPYGYTF. DNA of the CDR3: TGTGCCAGCTCATCCTACAGGGGACCCTATGGCTACACCTTC.

In its sample, this clone was seen once. The rearrangement uses TRBV6-5 and TRBJ2-7; possible D gene TRBD2, 7 bases. CDR1 and CDR2 from the germline V gene are MNHEY and SVGAGI. V shed 10 bases and J shed 5 bases, with 24 bases lying between them. This CDR3 region has 15 residues. CDR3 in DNA: TGTGCCACTGCTAAGGGGGGGAAGGGGATAAACGAGCAGTACGTC. Its protein product is CATAKGGKGINEQYV.

The chain carries TRBV9 and TRBJ2-7, with a tentative D call TRBD1 (5 bases). The V gene's germline CDR1 is SGDLS and CDR2 YYNGEE. V was shortened by 4 bases and J by 5 bases, with 13 bases between the two germline ends. There are 13 residues in the CDR3. Here the CDR3 reads CASSSGSVDEQYF. The CDR3 nucleotides read TGTGCCAGCAGCTCAGGGTCTGTGGACGAGCAGTACTTC.

The rearrangement links TRBV10-3 to TRBJ1-2, with 12 bases that match TRBD1. Germline values: CDR1 ENHRY, CDR2 SYGVKD. Trimming cost V 4 bases and J 4 bases; bases outside gene matches: 7. CDR3 length equals 16 residues. CDR3 sequence reads: CAISAGQGASPYGYTF. CDR3 coding DNA: TGTGCCATCAGTGCGGGACAGGGGGCCTCACCCTATGGCTACACCTTC.